This T cell receptor (beta chain) came from a study of blood T cells in healthy people across ages. Together with a sample-barcoded 5' primer, a J-beta primer mix was included in a second PCR lasting about 7 to 12 cycles. MiXCR was run by TCRdb on the 5' RACE reads, yielding one entry per CDR3 protein. The sample has 1.4 million to 1.5 million distinct CDR3 sequences, 42% seen once. The length of the CDR3 is 13 residues. V lost 3 bases to trimming and J lost 8 bases, with 13 bases between them. The chain links TRBV12-3 or TRBV12-4 to TRBJ1-2, with D unresolved. The material sequenced was blood. This TCR came from a woman between 18 and 29 years old in good health. CDR3 coding DNA: TGTGCCAGCAGTTTTGCCCCAGTGCGGGGCTACACCTTC. Translation gives CASSFAPVRGYTF.